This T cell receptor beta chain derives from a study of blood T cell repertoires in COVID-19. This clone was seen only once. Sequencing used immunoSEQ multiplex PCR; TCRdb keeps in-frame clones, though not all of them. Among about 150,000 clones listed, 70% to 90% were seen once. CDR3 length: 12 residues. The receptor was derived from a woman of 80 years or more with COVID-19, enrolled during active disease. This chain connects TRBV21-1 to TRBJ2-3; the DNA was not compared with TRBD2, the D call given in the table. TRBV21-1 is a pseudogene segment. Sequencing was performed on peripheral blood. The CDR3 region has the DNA TGTGCCAGCAGGAGCTGCACAGATACGCAGTATTTT. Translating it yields CASRSCTDTQYF.